This T cell receptor (beta chain) was sequenced in a study of human T cells and chemical hapten exposure. Broader study findings: TCRs at a frequency above 1 in 1000 stayed unchanged with DPC sensitization.

The library labeled individual cDNA molecules by adding unique molecular identifiers to them. Per the study methods: A typical sample had around 96,000 TCRs, with roughly 20,000 to 700,000 overall. TCRdb recomputed calls from the 5' RACE reads with MiXCR, one row per CDR3 protein. Clone size and V and J calls follow TCRdb, not the original study. The sample lists about 80,000 distinct CDR3 sequences, less than 20% seen once, with approximately 7% in the top ten. This clonotype was detected ten times or more. Antigen specificity is unknown. The study extracted total RNA from unfractionated whole blood. The CDR3 runs to 15 residues. Germline CDR1 SGHRS, CDR2 YFSETQ. The junction had 3 bases not matched to a gene; V was cut back by 7 bases and J by 3 bases.

This sequence originates from a female donor in good health. This chain links TRBV5-1 with TRBJ2-2; 13 bases are a match to TRBD2. CDR3 in DNA: TGCGCCAGCGCCGGGACTAGCGGGGACACCGGGGAGCTGTTTTTT. Translated: CASAGTSGDTGELFF. Based on the CDR3 plus reference TRBV5-1 and TRBJ2-2, the full variable domain is KAGVTQTPRYLIKTRGQQVTLSCSPISGHRSVSWYQQTPGQGLQFLFEYFSETQRNKGNFPGRFSGRQFSNSRSEMNVSTLELGDSALYLCASAGTSGDTGELFFGEGSRLTVL.